This T cell receptor beta chain was captured by sequencing in a study of cytomegalovirus exposure and HLA in healthy donors. Study conclusions and caveats: Cytomegalovirus status was reportedly diagnosed by the classifier with high sensitivity and specificity.

The germline V gene has CDR1 LNHDA and CDR2 SQIVND (reference sequence). With 3 bases removed from V and 11 bases from J, the gap between germline ends came to 16 bases. The CDR3 contains 13 residues. TCRdb's copy holds only in-frame clones and misses some; the assay was immunoSEQ multiplex PCR. This sample has about 170,000 clones, with roughly 86% found just once. Concerning this clone itself: Its antigen is not known.

This receptor was obtained from a man between 18 and 29 years old in good health and CMV-seropositive. This sequence joins TRBV19 and TRBJ1-1; possibly TRBD1 for D (6 bases). Sequenced input: PBMCs. CDR3 sequence reads: CASSMWGDRQAFF. CDR3 nucleotides: TGTGCCAGTAGTATGTGGGGTGACAGGCAGGCTTTCTTT.